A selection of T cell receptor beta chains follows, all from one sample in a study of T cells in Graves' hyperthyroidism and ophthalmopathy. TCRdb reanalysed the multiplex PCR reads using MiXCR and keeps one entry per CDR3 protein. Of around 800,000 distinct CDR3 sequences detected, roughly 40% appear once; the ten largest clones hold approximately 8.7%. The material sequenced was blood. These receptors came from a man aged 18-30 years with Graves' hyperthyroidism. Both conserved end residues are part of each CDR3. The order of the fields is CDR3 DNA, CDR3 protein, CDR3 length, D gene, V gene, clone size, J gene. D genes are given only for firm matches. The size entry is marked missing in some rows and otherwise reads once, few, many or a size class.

TGTGCCAGCAGCCAAGTCGACCAATCCTACGAGCAGTACTTC CASSQVDQSYEQYF 14 . TRBV3-1 . TRBJ2-7
TGTGCCAGCAGCGAGGAGGCGAAGGGGGAGCTGTTTTTT CASSEEAKGELFF 13 . TRBV9 few TRBJ2-2
TGTGCCAGTAGAGGGGATTTAGGGACTAATGAAAAACTGTTTTTT CASRGDLGTNEKLFF 15 . TRBV19 few TRBJ1-4
TGTGCCAGTAAAGGGCATGGCTACACCTTC CASKGHGYTF 10 . TRBV19 . TRBJ1-2
TGTGCCAGCAGCCAAGAGATACGGAACTATGGCTACACCTTC CASSQEIRNYGYTF 14 . TRBV9 . TRBJ1-2
TGCGCCAGCAGCCCGTCCCCGGAAGGTGGAGGGGAGACCCAGTACTTC CASSPSPEGGGETQYF 16 . TRBV4-1 few TRBJ2-5
TGTGCCAGCAGTGGGTCCTACGGGCAGTACTTC CASSGSYGQYF 11 . TRBV2 . TRBJ2-7
TGTGCCAGCAGCTTACCCATGAACTATGGCTACACCTTC CASSLPMNYGYTF 13 . TRBV7-8 many TRBJ1-2
TGCAGCGTTGAAGCATACAGGGTTGGTAACACTGAAGCTTTCTTT CSVEAYRVGNTEAFF 15 . TRBV29-1 . TRBJ1-1
TGTGCCAGCAGCTTATCTTCTAGCGGGAGGCCTATCCAAGAGACCCAGTACTTC CASSLSSSGRPIQETQYF 18 TRBD2 TRBV7-8 few TRBJ2-5
TGTGCCAGTAGATCCCTCGCGGGGACAGTCAACACCGGGGAGCTGTTTTTT CASRSLAGTVNTGELFF 17 . TRBV19 few TRBJ2-2
TGTGCCAGCACCAGACGGATTACGGGCCAAGAGACCCAGTACTTC CASTRRITGQETQYF 15 . TRBV7-2 many TRBJ2-5
TGTGCCAGCACCAAGGGTCCCCTGGGGACTGAAGCTTTCTTT CASTKGPLGTEAFF 14 . TRBV7-9 . TRBJ1-1
TGTGCCAGCAGCGTAGCCCCGACAGGGGCGGATGGCTACACCTTC CASSVAPTGADGYTF 15 TRBD1 TRBV9 . TRBJ1-2
TGTGCCAGTAGCGGACAGGGGGCCGCGTCACCCCTCCACTTT CASSGQGAASPLHF 14 TRBD1 TRBV19 many TRBJ1-6
TGTGCCAGACCTGGACAGGGGAACTACTATGGCTACACCTTC CARPGQGNYYGYTF 14 TRBD1 TRBV25-1 . TRBJ1-2
TGTGCCAGCAGCTTGGAATACTACGCGGGATACACTGAAGCTTTCTTT CASSLEYYAGYTEAFF 16 . TRBV7-9 . TRBJ1-1
TGCAGCGTCGATAATAATGGGGCGTACAATGAGCAGTTCTTC CSVDNNGAYNEQFF 14 . TRBV29-1 . TRBJ2-1
TGTGCCAGTAGTATGGGACATCTAGCCTACGAGCAGTACTTC CASSMGHLAYEQYF 14 . TRBV19 many TRBJ2-7
TGTGCCACCAGCAGAGACGTTTTGGGACTGAACAATCAGCCCCAGCATTTT CATSRDVLGLNNQPQHF 17 . TRBV15 many TRBJ1-5
TGTGCCAGCAGTAGACAGGGGGCAGGGGATTCACCCCTCCACTTT CASSRQGAGDSPLHF 15 TRBD1 TRBV6-5 . TRBJ1-6
TGCGCCAGCAGCTCGGGACAGGGGGGCTACGAGCAGTACTTC CASSSGQGGYEQYF 14 TRBD1 TRBV5-1 many TRBJ2-7
TGCAGTGCTAGAGATTCCCCCCGTTTCTACGAGCAGTACTTC CSARDSPRFYEQYF 14 . TRBV20-1 few TRBJ2-7
TGTGCCACCAGCAGTGGTGGGGCCTCCAACTATGGCTACACCTTC CATSSGGASNYGYTF 15 . TRBV15 . TRBJ1-2
TGTGCTAGGCTTCACTCGGGCGTCTCACCCCTCCACTTT CARLHSGVSPLHF 13 . TRBV2 . TRBJ1-6
TGCGCCAGCAGCCTCTCGGACTCCCCCTACGAGCAGTACTTC CASSLSDSPYEQYF 14 . TRBV4-1 . TRBJ2-7
TGTGCCAGTAGTATAGATCACCGGGACTATCAAGAGACCCAGTACTTC CASSIDHRDYQETQYF 16 TRBD2 TRBV19 few TRBJ2-5
TGTGCCAGCAGCCAAGAAGACAGGGCGCCCACTGAAGCTTTCTTT CASSQEDRAPTEAFF 15 TRBD1 TRBV4-2 . TRBJ1-1
TGTGCCAGCAGCACCATGGCGGGGAGGAGCTCCTACGAGCAGTACTTC CASSTMAGRSSYEQYF 16 . TRBV12-3/TRBV12-4 . TRBJ2-7
TGTGCCAGCAGCTCAGGACCCGATCAGCCCCTCCACTTT CASSSGPDQPLHF 13 . TRBV7-2 . TRBJ1-6
TGTGCCAGCAGTTACGTTCCGGGACAGGGGAACGAGCAGTACTTC CASSYVPGQGNEQYF 15 TRBD1 TRBV6-6 few TRBJ2-7
TGTGCCAGCAGCGTAGAAAGCAATCAGCCCCAGCATTTT CASSVESNQPQHF 13 . TRBV9 many TRBJ1-5
TGCAGTGCTGACAGGGGAAGCGACAACTATGGCTACACCTTC CSADRGSDNYGYTF 14 TRBD1 TRBV20-1 many TRBJ1-2
TGTGCCAGCACCTCGTGGGGGGCGAATCAGCCCCAGCATTTT CASTSWGANQPQHF 14 . TRBV12-3/TRBV12-4 many TRBJ1-5
TGTGCCACCGATACAGGGGAAGGGGCCAACGTCCTGACTTTC CATDTGEGANVLTF 14 TRBD1 TRBV24-1 many TRBJ2-6
TGTGCCAGTAGTATCCCCGGACAGATGAACACTGAAGCTTTCTTT CASSIPGQMNTEAFF 15 . TRBV19 few TRBJ1-1
TGTGCCAGCAGTGCCAGGGGGCTCGCCTCCTACGAGCAGTACTTC CASSARGLASYEQYF 15 TRBD1 TRBV2 few TRBJ2-7
TGTGCCAGTAGTAAATACGGGACAGGGGCCAATCAGCCCCAGCATTTT CASSKYGTGANQPQHF 16 TRBD1 TRBV19 many TRBJ1-5
TGCAGCGTTGACCATTTGGAGCGGGGGAACACTGAAGCTTTCTTT CSVDHLERGNTEAFF 15 . TRBV29-1 many TRBJ1-1
TGTGCCAGCAGCGGTGGACTTTTGAACACTGAAGCTTTCTTT CASSGGLLNTEAFF 14 . TRBV9 many TRBJ1-1
TGCAGTGCTAGCGCGCTCAGGGAGTCTATCGAGCAGTACTTC CSASALRESIEQYF 14 . TRBV20-1 few TRBJ2-7
TGTGCCAGCAGCACACAGGGGACGAACACTGAAGCTTTCTTT CASSTQGTNTEAFF 14 TRBD1 TRBV9 . TRBJ1-1
TGTGCCAGCCGCGGGGCGACCGACGGATGCGAGCAGTACTTC CASRGATDGCEQYF 14 . TRBV6-4 . TRBJ2-7
TGTGCCAGTAGTGCGCGAATATTTAGCGGGGGGTTCCCCTACGAGCAGTACTTC CASSARIFSGGFPYEQYF 18 TRBD2 TRBV19 once TRBJ2-7
TGTGCCGTTCGCCCCGGACAGAACACTGAAGCTTTCTTT CAVRPGQNTEAFF 13 . TRBV15 . TRBJ1-1
TGTGCCAGTAGTTCCCTGACAGGGGCCGGGAACACTGAAGCTTTCTTT CASSSLTGAGNTEAFF 16 TRBD1 TRBV19 . TRBJ1-1
TGTGCCACCAGTGATTTGCAGGCACCAGATACGCAGTATTTT CATSDLQAPDTQYF 14 . TRBV24-1 . TRBJ2-3
TGTGCCAGCAGTCCAAATAGCGGGACAGGTGCTGATCAGCCCCAGCATTTT CASSPNSGTGADQPQHF 17 TRBD1 TRBV7-9 . TRBJ1-5
TGTGCCAGCAGATTACCGGGACAGTACACTGAAGCTTTCTTT CASRLPGQYTEAFF 14 TRBD1 TRBV12-3/TRBV12-4 few TRBJ1-1
TGTGCCAGCAGTGACAATATGGGACACGGTCCCGAGACCCAGTACTTC CASSDNMGHGPETQYF 16 . TRBV28 . TRBJ2-5
TGCAGCGTCGAAGGGACAGGGTCCGGGGAGCTGTTTTTT CSVEGTGSGELFF 13 TRBD1 TRBV29-1 once TRBJ2-2
TGTGCCAGCAGCTTAGCGATGAACACCGGGGAGCTGTTTTTT CASSLAMNTGELFF 14 . TRBV7-9 few TRBJ2-2
TGTGCCAGCAGTGATGCAGGGGATCGGGCCCTCCACTTT CASSDAGDRALHF 13 . TRBV25-1 . TRBJ1-6
TGTGCCAGTAGTACCGCCGGGACAGCCTCCTACGAGCAGTACTTC CASSTAGTASYEQYF 15 TRBD1 TRBV19 . TRBJ2-7
TGCAGTGCTAGGGGGGACAGCGACTATGAAGCTTTCTTT CSARGDSDYEAFF 13 TRBD1 TRBV20-1 many TRBJ1-1
TGTGCCTGGAGCTTAGCGACCAGGGAGCTGTTTTTT CAWSLATRELFF 12 . TRBV30 . TRBJ2-2
TGTGCCAGCAGTGAAATGTCCTTTCCCCTTCCCGCCTACGAGCAGTACTTC CASSEMSFPLPAYEQYF 17 . TRBV25-1 . TRBJ2-7
TGTGCCACCGGGACAGGGGATAGCAACTATGGCTACACCTTC CATGTGDSNYGYTF 14 TRBD1 TRBV10-3 . TRBJ1-2
TGTGCCAGCAGTTCGGACAGGTTAAACACCATATATTTT CASSSDRLNTIYF 13 TRBD1 TRBV12-3/TRBV12-4 . TRBJ1-3